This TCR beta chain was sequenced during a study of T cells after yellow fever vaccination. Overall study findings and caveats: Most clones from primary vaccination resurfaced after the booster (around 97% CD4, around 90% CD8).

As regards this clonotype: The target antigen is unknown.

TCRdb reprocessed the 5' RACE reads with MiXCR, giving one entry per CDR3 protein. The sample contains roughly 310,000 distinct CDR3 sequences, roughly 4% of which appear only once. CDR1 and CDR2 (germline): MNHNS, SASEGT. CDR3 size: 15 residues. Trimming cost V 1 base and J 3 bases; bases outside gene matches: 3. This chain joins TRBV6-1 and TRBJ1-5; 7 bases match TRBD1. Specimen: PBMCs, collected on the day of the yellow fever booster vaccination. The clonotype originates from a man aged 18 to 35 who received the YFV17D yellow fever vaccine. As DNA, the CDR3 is TGTGCCAGCAGTGAAGGCAGGGGGTACAATCAGCCCCAGCATTTT. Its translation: CASSEGRGYNQPQHF.